This T cell receptor (beta chain) was identified during a study of T cells in localized non-small cell lung cancer. Some clones are missing from TCRdb's copy, which holds only in-frame ones; the method was immunoSEQ multiplex PCR. The sample carries 15,000 to 20,000 clones, approximately 80% recorded once. From germline, CDR1 is SNHLY and CDR2 FYNNEI. V lost 4 bases and J 4 bases, leaving 4 bases between the germline ends. The CDR3 is 11 amino acids. The specimen comprised peripheral blood, sampled before any cancer treatment. The sequence was obtained from a man aged 35 to 69 with stage I lung adenocarcinoma. The J gene is TRBJ2-5, the V gene TRBV2; D is ambiguous. The CDR3 sequence is CASSVAETQYF. CDR3 sequence (DNA): TGTGCCAGCAGTGTGGCAGAGACCCAGTACTTC.